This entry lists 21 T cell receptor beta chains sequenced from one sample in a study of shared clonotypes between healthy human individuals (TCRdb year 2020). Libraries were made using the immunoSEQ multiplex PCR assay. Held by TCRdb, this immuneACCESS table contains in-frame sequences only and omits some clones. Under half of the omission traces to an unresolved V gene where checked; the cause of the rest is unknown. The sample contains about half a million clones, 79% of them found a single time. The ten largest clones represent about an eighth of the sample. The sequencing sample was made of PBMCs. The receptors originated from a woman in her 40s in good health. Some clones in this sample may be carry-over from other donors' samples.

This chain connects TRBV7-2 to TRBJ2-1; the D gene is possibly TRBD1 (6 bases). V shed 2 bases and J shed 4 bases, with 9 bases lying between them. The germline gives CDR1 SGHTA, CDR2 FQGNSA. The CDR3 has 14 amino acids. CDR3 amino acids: CASSLTGIYNEQFF. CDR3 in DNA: TGTGCCAGCAGCTTAACAGGGATATACAATGAGCAGTTCTTC.

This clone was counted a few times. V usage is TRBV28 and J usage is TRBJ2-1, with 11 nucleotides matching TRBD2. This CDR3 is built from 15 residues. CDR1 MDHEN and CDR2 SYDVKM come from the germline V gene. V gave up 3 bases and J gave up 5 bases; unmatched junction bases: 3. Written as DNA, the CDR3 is TGTGCCAGCAGTTTCAGGGGACTAGCGGACAATGAGCAGTTCTTC. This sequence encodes CASSFRGLADNEQFF.

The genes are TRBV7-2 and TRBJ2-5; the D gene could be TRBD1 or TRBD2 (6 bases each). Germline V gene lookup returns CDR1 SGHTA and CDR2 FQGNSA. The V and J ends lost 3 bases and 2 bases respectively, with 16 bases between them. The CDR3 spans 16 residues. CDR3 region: CASSFRGAGTQETQYF. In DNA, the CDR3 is TGTGCCAGCAGCTTCCGCGGGGCAGGGACACAAGAGACCCAGTACTTC.

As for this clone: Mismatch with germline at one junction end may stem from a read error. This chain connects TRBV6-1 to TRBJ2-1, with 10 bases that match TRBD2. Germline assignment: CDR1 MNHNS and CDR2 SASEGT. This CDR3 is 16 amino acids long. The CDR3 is CASSKAGGLSYNEQFF. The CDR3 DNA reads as TGTGCCAGCAGTAAAGCGGGAGGGCTTTCCTACAATGAGCAGTTCTTC.

The chain's CDR3 is CASSPLQRQGAYNEQFF. The CDR3 nucleotides read TGTGCCAGCTCACCACTCCAGAGGCAGGGGGCCTACAATGAGCAGTTCTTC. The chain links TRBV18 to TRBJ2-1; TRBD1 agrees at 7 bases. Looked up from germline, CDR1 is KGHSH and CDR2 is LQKENI. With 1 base clipped from V and 2 bases from J, the junction kept 8 bases outside the gene matches. The CDR3 loop spans 17 amino acids.

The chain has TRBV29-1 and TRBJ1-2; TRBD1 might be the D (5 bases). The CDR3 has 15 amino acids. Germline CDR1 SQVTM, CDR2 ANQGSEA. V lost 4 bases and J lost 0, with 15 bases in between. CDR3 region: CSVVGETDANYGYTF. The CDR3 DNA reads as TGCAGCGTTGTGGGGGAGACTGACGCTAACTATGGCTACACCTTC.

The CDR3 sequence: CASRTTGSPYEQYF. The CDR3 DNA reads TGTGCCAGCAGGACTACAGGGAGTCCCTACGAGCAGTACTTC. This chain connects TRBV2 to TRBJ2-7, with D possibly matching TRBD1 (6 bases). V gave up 6 bases and J gave up 2 bases, with 14 bases separating them. The CDR3 is made up of 14 amino acids. Germline V gives CDR1 SNHLY, CDR2 FYNNEI.

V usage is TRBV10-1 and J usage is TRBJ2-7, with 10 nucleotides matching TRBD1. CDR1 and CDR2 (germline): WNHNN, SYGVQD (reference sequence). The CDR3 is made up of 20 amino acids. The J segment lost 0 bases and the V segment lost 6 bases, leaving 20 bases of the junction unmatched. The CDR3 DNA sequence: TGCGCCAGCAGATGCAAGGTGGAAGCGCTCAGACAGGGGGCCTCCTACGAGCAGTACTTC. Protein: CASRCKVEALRQGASYEQYF.

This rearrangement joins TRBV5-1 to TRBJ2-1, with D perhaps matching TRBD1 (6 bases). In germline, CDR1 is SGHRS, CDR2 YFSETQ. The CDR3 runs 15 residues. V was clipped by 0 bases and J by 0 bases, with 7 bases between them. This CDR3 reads CASSLAQGSYNEQFF. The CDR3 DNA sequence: TGCGCCAGCAGCTTGGCACAGGGCTCCTACAATGAGCAGTTCTTC.

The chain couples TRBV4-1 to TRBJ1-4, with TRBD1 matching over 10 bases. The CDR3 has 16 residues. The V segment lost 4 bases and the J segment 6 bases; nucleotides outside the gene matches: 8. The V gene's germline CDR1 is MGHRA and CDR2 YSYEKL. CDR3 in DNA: TGCGCCAGCAGCCGCAGGGGACAGGGGTTTGATGAAAAACTGTTTTTT. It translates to CASSRRGQGFDEKLFF.

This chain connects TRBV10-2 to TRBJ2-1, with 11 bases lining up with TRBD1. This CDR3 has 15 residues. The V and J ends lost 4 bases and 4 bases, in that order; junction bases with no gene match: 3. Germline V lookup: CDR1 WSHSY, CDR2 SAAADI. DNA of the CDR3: TGCGCCAGCAGTGGGGACAGGGGGTTTTACAATGAGCAGTTCTTC. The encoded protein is CASSGDRGFYNEQFF.

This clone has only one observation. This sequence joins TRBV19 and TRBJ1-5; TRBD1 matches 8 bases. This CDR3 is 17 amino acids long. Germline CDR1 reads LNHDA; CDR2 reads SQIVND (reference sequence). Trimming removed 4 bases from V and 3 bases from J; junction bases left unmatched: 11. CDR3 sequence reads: CASSKVPGQADNQPQHF. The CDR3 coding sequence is TGTGCCAGTAGTAAAGTTCCGGGACAGGCCGACAATCAGCCCCAGCATTTT.

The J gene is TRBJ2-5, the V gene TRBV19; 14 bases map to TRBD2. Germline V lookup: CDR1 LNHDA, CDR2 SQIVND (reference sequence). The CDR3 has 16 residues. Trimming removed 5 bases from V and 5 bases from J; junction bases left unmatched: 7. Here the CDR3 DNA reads TGTGCCAGTAGTGGGGGGACTAGCGGGAGTGGTGAGACCCAGTACTTC. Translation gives CASSGGTSGSGETQYF. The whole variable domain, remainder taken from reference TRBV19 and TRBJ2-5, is DGGITQSPKYLFRKEGQNVTLSCEQNLNHDAMYWYRQDPGQGLRLIYYSQIVNDFQKGDIAEGYSVSREKKESFPLTVTSAQKNPTAFYLCASSGGTSGSGETQYFGPGTRLLVL.

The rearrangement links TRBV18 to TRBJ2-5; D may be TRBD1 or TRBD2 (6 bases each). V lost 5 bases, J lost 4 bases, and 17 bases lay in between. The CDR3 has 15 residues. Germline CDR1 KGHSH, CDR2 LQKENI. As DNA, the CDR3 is TGTGCCAGCTCAGGGGCTCGGGGGCGCGGAGAGACCCAGTACTTC. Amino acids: CASSGARGRGETQYF.

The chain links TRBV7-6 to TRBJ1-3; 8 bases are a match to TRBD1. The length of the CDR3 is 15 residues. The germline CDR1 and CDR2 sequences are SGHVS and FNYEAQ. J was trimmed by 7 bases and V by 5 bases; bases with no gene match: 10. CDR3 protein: CASSPQTGQVNTIYF. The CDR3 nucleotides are TGTGCCAGCAGCCCACAAACGGGACAGGTTAACACCATATATTTT.

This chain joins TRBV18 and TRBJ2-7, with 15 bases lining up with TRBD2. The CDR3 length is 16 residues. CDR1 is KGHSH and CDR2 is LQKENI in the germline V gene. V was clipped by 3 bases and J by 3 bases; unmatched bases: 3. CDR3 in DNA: TGTGCCAGCTCACCGACGGGACTAGCGGGAGGCTACGAGCAGTACTTC. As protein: CASSPTGLAGGYEQYF.

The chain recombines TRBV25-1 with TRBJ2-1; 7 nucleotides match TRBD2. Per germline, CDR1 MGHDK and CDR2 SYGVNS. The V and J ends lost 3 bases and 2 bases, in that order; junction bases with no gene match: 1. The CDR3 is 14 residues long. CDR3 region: CASSDSGPYNEQFF. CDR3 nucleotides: TGTGCCAGCAGTGATAGCGGGCCCTACAATGAGCAGTTCTTC.

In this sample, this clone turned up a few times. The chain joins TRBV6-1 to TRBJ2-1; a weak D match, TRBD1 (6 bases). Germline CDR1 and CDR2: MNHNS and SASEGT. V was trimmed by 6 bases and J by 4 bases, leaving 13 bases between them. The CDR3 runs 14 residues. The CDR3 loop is CASRGDRPYNEQFF. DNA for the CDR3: TGTGCCAGCAGGGGTGACAGGCCATACAATGAGCAGTTCTTC.

The CDR3 DNA sequence: TGTGCCAGCAGTCGGTGGGCAGAAGCTTTCTTT. The encoded protein is CASSRWAEAFF. The chain carries TRBV11-2 and TRBJ1-1; D is unclear. The germline V gene encodes CDR1 SGHAT and CDR2 FQNNGV. This CDR3 is built from 11 residues. V was trimmed by 6 bases and J by 8 bases, leaving 10 bases between them.

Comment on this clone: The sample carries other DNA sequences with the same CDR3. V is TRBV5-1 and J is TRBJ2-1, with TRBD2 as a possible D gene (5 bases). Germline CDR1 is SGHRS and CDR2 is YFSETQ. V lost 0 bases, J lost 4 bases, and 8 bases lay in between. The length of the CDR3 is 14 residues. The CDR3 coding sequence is TGCGCCAGCAGCTTGGAGCGGCCATACAATGAGCAGTTCTTC. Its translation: CASSLERPYNEQFF.

The CDR3 region is CASSLVSGGPYGYTF. In nucleotides, the CDR3 is TGTGCCAGCAGCTTAGTGTCAGGGGGCCCCTATGGCTACACCTTC. This rearrangement joins TRBV7-2 to TRBJ1-2; 8 nucleotides align to TRBD1. The CDR3 spans 15 residues. Losses at the gene ends were 1 base for V and 4 bases for J; bases not matched to a gene: 5. Germline CDR1 reads SGHTA; CDR2 reads FQGNSA.